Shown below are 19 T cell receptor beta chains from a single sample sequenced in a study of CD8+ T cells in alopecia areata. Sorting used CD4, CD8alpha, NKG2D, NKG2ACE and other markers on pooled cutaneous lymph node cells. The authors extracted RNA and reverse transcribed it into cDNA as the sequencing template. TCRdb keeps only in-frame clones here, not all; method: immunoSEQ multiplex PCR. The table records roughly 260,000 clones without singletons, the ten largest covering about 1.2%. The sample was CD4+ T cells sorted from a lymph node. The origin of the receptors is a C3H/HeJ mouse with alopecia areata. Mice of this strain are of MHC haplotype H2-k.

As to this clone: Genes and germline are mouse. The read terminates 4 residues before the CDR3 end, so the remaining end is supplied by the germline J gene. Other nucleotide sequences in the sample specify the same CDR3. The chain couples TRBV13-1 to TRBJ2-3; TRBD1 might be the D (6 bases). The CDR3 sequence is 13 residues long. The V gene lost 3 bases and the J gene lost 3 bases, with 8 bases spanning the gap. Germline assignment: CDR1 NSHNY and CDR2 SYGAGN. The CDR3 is CASSGQGAETLYF. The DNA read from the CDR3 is TGTGCCAGCAGTGGTCAGGGGGCAGAA.

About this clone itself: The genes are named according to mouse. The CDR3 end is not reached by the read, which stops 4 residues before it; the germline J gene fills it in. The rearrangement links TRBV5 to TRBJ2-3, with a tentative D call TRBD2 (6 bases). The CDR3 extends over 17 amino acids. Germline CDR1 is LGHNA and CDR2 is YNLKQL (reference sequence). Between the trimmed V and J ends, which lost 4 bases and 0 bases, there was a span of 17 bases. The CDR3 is CASSLPSNWASAETLYF. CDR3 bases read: TGTGCCAGCAGCCTCCCATCAAACTGGGCTAGTGCAGAA.

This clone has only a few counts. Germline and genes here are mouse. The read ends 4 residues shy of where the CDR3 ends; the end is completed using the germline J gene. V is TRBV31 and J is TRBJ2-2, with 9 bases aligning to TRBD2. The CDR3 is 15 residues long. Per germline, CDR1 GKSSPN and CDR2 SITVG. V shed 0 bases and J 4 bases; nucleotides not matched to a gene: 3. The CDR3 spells CAWSLLGGATGQLYF. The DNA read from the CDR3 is TGTGCCTGGAGTCTCCTGGGGGGGGCCACCGGG.

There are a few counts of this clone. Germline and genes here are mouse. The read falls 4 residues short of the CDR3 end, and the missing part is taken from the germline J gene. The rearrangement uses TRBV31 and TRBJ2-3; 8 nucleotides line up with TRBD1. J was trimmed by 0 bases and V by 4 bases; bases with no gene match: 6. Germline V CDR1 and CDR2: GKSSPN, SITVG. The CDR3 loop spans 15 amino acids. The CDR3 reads CAWTPGQASAETLYF. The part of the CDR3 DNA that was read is TGTGCCTGGACTCCGGGACAGGCTAGTGCAGAA.

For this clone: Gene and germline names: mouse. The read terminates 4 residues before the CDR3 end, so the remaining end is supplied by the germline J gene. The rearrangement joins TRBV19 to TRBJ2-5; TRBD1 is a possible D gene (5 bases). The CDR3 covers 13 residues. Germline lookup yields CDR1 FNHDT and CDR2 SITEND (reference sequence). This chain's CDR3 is CASSLQGRDTQYF. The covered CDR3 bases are TGTGCCAGCAGTCTCCAGGGTCGGGAC. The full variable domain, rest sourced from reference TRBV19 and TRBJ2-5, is GGIITQTPKFLIGQEGQKLTLKCQQNFNHDTMYWYRQDSGKGLRLIYYSITENDLQKGDLSEGYDASREKKSSFSLTVTSAQKNEMAVFLCASSLQGRDTQYFGPGTRLLVL.

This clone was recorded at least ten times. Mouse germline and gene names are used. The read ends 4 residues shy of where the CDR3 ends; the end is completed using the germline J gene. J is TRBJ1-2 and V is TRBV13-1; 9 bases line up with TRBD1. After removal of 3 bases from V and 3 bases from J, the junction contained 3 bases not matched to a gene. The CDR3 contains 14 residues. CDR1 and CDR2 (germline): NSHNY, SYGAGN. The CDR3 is CASSADRGDSDYTF. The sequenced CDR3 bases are TGTGCCAGCAGTGCCGACAGGGGGGACTCC.

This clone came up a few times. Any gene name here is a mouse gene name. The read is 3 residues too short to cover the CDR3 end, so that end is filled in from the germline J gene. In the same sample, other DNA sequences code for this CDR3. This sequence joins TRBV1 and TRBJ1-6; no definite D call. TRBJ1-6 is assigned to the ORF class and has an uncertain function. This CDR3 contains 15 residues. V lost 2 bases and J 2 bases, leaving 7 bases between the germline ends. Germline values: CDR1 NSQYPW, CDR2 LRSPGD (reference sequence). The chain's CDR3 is CTCSAPDTYNSPLYF. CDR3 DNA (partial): TGCACCTGCAGTGCACCTGACACCTATAATTCGCCC.

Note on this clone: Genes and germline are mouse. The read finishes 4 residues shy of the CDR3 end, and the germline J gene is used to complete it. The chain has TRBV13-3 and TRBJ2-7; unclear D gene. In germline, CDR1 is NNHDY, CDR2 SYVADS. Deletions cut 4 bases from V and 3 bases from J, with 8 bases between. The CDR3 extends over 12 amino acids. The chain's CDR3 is CASSFQNYEQYF. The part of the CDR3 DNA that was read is TGTGCCAGCAGTTTCCAGAACTAT.

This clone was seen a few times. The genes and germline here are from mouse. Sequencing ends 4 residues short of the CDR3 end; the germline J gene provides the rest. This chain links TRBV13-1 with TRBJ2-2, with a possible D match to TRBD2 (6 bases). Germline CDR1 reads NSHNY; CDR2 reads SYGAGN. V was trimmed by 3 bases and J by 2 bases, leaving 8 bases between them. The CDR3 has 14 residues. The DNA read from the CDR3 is TGTGCCAGCAGTGTGGGACTTAACACCGGG. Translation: CASSVGLNTG. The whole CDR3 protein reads CASSVGLNTGQLYF.

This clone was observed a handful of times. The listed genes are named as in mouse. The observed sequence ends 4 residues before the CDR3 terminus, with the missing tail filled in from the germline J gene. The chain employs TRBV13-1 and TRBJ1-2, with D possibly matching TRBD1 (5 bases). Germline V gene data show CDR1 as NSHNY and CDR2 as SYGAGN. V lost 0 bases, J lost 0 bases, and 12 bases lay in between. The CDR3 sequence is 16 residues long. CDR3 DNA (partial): TGTGCCAGCAGTGATGAATTAGTGACAGCAAACTCC. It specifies CASSDELVTANS. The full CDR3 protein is CASSDELVTANSDYTF.

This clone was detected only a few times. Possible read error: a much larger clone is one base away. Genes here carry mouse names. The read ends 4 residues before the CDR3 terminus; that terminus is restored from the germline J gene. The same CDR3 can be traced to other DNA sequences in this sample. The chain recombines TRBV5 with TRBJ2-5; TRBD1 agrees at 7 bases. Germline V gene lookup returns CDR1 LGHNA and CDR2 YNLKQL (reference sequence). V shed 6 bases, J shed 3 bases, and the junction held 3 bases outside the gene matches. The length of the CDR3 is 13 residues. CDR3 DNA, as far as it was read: TGTGCCAGCAGTCGGGACAGACAAGAC. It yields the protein CASSRDRQD. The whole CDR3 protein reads CASSRDRQDTQYF.

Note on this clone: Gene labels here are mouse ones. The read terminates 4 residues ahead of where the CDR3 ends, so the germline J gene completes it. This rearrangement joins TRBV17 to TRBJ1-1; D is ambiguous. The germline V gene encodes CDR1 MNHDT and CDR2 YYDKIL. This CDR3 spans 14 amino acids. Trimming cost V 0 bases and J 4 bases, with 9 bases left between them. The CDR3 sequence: CASSRDDEGTEVFF. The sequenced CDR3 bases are TGTGCTAGCAGTAGAGATGATGAAGGCACA.

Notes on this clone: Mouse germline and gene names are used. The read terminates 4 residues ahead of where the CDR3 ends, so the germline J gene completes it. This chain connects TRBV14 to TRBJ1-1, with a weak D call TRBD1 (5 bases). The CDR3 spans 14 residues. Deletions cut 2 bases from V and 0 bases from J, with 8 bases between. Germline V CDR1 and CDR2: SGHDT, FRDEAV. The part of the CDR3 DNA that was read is TGTGCCAGCAGTTTTGGGGGAACAAACACA. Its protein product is CASSFGGTNT. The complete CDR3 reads CASSFGGTNTEVFF.

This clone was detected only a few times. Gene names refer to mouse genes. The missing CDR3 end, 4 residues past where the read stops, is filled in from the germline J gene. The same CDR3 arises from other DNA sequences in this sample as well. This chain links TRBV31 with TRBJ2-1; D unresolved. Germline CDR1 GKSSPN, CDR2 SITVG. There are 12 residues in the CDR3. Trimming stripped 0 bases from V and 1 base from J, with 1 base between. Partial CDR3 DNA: TGTGCCTGGAGTCTCAACTATGCT. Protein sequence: CAWSLNYA. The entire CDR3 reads CAWSLNYAEQFF.

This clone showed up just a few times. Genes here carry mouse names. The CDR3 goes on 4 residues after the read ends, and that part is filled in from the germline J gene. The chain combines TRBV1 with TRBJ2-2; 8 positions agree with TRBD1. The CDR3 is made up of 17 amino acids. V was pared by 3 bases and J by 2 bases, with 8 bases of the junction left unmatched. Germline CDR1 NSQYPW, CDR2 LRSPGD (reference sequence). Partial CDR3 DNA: TGCACCTGCAGTGCCCAGGGGGCAGGGGGGAACACCGGG. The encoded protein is CTCSAQGAGGNTG. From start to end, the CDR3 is CTCSAQGAGGNTGQLYF.

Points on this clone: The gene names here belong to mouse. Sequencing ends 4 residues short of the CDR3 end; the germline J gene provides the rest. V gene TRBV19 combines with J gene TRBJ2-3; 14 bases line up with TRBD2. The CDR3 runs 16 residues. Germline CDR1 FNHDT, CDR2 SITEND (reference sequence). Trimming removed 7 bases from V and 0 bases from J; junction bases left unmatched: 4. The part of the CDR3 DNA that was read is TGTGCCAGCCGGGACTGGGGGGGCGCGAGTGCAGAA. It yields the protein CASRDWGGASAE. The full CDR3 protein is CASRDWGGASAETLYF.

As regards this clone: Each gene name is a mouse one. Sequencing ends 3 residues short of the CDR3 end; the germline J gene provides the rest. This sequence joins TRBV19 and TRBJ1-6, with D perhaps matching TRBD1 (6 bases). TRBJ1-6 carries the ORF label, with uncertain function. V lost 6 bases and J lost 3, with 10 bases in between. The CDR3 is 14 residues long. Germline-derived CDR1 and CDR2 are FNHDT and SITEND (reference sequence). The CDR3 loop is CASTNRVYNSPLYF. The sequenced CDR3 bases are TGTGCCAGCACCAACAGGGTCTATAATTCGCCC.

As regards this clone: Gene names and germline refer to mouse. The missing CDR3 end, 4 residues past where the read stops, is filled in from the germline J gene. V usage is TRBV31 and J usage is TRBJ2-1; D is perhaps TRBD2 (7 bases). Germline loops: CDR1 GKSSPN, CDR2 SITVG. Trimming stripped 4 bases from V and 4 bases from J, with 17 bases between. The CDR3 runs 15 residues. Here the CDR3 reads CAWNWGRGGYAEQFF. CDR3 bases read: TGTGCCTGGAACTGGGGTAGAGGGGGGTATGCT.

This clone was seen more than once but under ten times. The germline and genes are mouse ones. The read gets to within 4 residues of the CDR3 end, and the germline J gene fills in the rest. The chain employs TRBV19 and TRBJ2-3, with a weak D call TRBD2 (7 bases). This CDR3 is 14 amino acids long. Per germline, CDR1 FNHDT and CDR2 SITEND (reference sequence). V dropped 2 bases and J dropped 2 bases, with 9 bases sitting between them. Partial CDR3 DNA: TGTGCCAGCAGTATGGGGGGCTATGCAGAA. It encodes CASSMGGYAE. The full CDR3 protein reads CASSMGGYAETLYF.